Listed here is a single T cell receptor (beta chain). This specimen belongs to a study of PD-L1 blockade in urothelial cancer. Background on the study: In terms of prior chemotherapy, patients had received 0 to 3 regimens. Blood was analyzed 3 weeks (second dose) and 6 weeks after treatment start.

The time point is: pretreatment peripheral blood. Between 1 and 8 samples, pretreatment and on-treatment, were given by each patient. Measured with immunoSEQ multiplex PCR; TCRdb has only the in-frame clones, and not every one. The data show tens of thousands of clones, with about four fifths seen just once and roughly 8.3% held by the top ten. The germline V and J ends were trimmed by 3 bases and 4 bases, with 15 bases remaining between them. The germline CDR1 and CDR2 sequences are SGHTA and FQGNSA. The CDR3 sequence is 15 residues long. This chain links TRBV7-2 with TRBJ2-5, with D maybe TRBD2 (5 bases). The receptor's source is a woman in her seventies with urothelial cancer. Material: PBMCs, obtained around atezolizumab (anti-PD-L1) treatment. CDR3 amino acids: CASSFAGERGETQYF. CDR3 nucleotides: TGTGCCAGCAGCTTTGCGGGCGAAAGAGGAGAGACCCAGTACTTC.